This T cell receptor beta chain was recorded in a study of T cells in Graves' hyperthyroidism and ophthalmopathy. General observations from the study: The authors' 13 V-J model separated ophthalmopathy from stable hyperthyroidism.

This CDR3 spans 13 amino acids. Trimming stripped 5 bases from V and 7 bases from J, with 15 bases between. Amplification targeted TCR beta CDR3 regions from RNA transcripts. Carried out on the TCR CDR3, a first-round RT-PCR used the HTBI primer set. TCRdb ran MiXCR on the multiplex PCR reads and lists one entry per CDR3 protein. Of around 610,000 distinct CDR3 sequences in the sample, around 15% are singletons; the top ten hold approximately 4.3%. This clonotype was observed many times. Its antigen is currently unknown. The chain couples TRBV12-3 or TRBV12-4 to TRBJ2-7; D call uncertain. The sequencing sample was made of blood. This TCR was recovered from a woman in her 40s with Graves' ophthalmopathy. CDR3 DNA sequence: TGTGCCAGCAGTGTCGCTAGGTTTGAGGAGCAGTACTTC. Translation gives CASSVARFEEQYF.